This T cell receptor (beta chain) was sequenced in a study of regulatory T cells in long-lasting Graves disease. Sequencing libraries for TCR beta were prepared with iRepertoire HTBI primers and Arm-PCR of CDR3 regions. MiXCR, run by TCRdb on the multiplex PCR reads, gives a single entry per CDR3 protein. The table shows 530,000 or so distinct CDR3 sequences, with more than 15% occurring only once. Specified time point: newly diagnosed GD, antithyroid drugs for less than 3 months. PBMC-extracted RNA yielded the TCR library. V was cut by 7 bases and J by 3 bases, with 19 bases left in between. CDR1 is LNHDA and CDR2 is SQIVND in the germline V gene (reference sequence). The CDR3 extends over 16 amino acids. This sample was shared with a second study, whose subject was T cells in Graves' hyperthyroidism and ophthalmopathy.

Sequences were derived from peripheral blood mononuclear cells (PBMCs), sampled at new diagnosis, from a patient treated with antithyroid drugs. The gene calls are TRBV19 and TRBJ1-5; a possible D gene is TRBD1 (5 bases). This TCR derives from a man between 18 and 35 years old with Graves disease. The CDR3 nucleotides read TGTGCCAGTAAGGATGGAGGGACGGCGCCCAATCAGCCCCAGCATTTT. Translated: CASKDGGTAPNQPQHF.